The clone carrying this T cell receptor (beta chain) was seen once. The data belong to a study of blood T cells in healthy people across ages. Through a sample-barcoded 5' primer and a J-beta primer mix, a second PCR was run for about 6 to 11 cycles. TCRdb passed the 5' RACE reads through MiXCR, listing each CDR3 protein once. The data hold hundreds of thousands of distinct CDR3 sequences, with roughly 45% observed a single time. This CDR3 has 12 amino acids. The germline CDR1 and CDR2 sequences are SSHAT and FNYEAQ (reference sequence). The TCR sequence derives from an older woman in good health. The sequenced material came from blood. The chain recombines TRBV7-7 with TRBJ2-1; D gene unclear. CDR3: CALHESYNEQFF. In nucleotides, the CDR3 is TGTGCTTTACATGAATCCTACAATGAGCAGTTCTTC.